This T cell receptor (beta chain) was captured by sequencing in a study of blood T cell repertoires in COVID-19. Study in general: COVID-19 samples from acute and convalescent phases originated in the United States, Italy and Spain. Sources were T cells, B-cell-depleted T cells, or PBMCs; the material itself was cDNA or gDNA.

In the original workflow: Estimates of nucleated cell counts were drawn from the amplification of reference gene primers. Sequencing was performed with immunoSEQ multiplex PCR; in TCRdb, only in-frame clones are kept and a portion is missing. Clone size and the V and J calls come from that table; the DNA yielded D and trimming. The table includes over 250,000 clones, approximately 84% detected once. V was trimmed by 6 bases and J by 0 bases, leaving 11 bases between them. Germline CDR1 reads SQVTM; CDR2 reads ANQGSEA. This CDR3 spans 14 amino acids. The rearrangement joins TRBV29-1 to TRBJ2-2; TRBD1 might be the D (6 bases). Sequenced sample: peripheral blood. The TCR originated in a human donor with COVID-19, enrolled during active disease. The donor label of this sample is uncertain. The CDR3 region has the DNA TGCAGCGTCGTGAGACAGGCGAACACCGGGGAGCTGTTTTTT. Its translation is CSVVRQANTGELFF.